These 27 T cell receptor beta chains share one sample of origin, sequenced in a study of blood T cells in healthy people across ages. A second 7 to 11 cycle PCR used barcoded and J-beta primers. TCRdb reprocessed the 5' RACE reads via MiXCR and lists one record per CDR3 protein. This sample has about 780,000 distinct CDR3 sequences, with about 26% found just once. The sample was also reused in another study, on T cells of mothers and their children.

The sample comprised blood. These receptor sequences come from a boy younger than 18 in good health.

The table lists this clonotype with a few counts. The chain recombines TRBV7-8 with TRBJ2-7; 7 bases line up with TRBD2. CDR1 and CDR2 from the germline V gene are SGHVS and FQNEAQ. The CDR3 covers 14 residues. V was pared by 4 bases and J by 2 bases, with 5 bases of the junction left unmatched. CDR3 protein: CASSWSGNTYEQYF. CDR3 coding DNA: TGTGCCAGCAGCTGGAGCGGGAACACCTACGAGCAGTACTTC.

This clonotype showed up just a few times. V and J are TRBV20-1 and TRBJ2-7; 10 nucleotides match TRBD1. The CDR3 is 13 residues long. V was pared by 5 bases and J by 3 bases, with 4 bases of the junction left unmatched. The germline V gene has CDR1 DFQATT and CDR2 SNEGSKA (reference sequence). The CDR3 spells CSAGRDRGYEQYF. CDR3 bases: TGCAGTGCTGGCCGGGACAGGGGCTACGAGCAGTACTTC.

This clonotype was recorded a few times. V is TRBV3-1 and J is TRBJ2-2; 8 bases map to TRBD2. Trimming removed 4 bases from V and 5 bases from J; junction bases left unmatched: 12. Germline V lookup: CDR1 LGHDT, CDR2 YNNKEL (reference sequence). This CDR3 spans 17 amino acids. In DNA, the CDR3 is TGTGCCAGCAGCCCTCAACCGGGGACTAGGGTAACCGGGGAGCTGTTTTTT. Its translation: CASSPQPGTRVTGELFF.

This clonotype has at least ten counts. This chain joins TRBV5-6 and TRBJ1-5; D ambiguous. Germline V gene sequence: CDR1 SGHDT, CDR2 YYEEEE. Trimming removed 2 bases from V and 7 bases from J, with 16 bases in between. The CDR3 length is 15 residues. CDR3 bases: TGTGCCAGCAGCTTTTGGGTCCAAGATTTCCAGCCCCAGCATTTT. This translates into CASSFWVQDFQPQHF.

This clonotype turned up a few times. The chain combines TRBV5-1 with TRBJ2-1, with TRBD2 identical over 9 bases. The CDR3 covers 15 residues. In germline, CDR1 is SGHRS, CDR2 YFSETQ. V was clipped by 0 bases and J by 7 bases; unmatched bases: 5. CDR3 loop: CASSLGAAGGNEQFF. The CDR3 coding sequence is TGCGCCAGCAGCTTGGGCGCCGCGGGGGGGAATGAGCAGTTCTTC.

This clonotype was counted a few times. V usage is TRBV28 and J usage is TRBJ2-3; 10 positions agree with TRBD2. Germline lookup yields CDR1 MDHEN and CDR2 SYDVKM. This CDR3 contains 15 residues. J lost 4 bases, V lost 2 bases, and 3 bases had no gene match. The CDR3 loop reads CASSLSLAGADTQYF. CDR3 sequence (DNA): TGTGCCAGCAGTTTAAGCCTAGCGGGGGCAGATACGCAGTATTTT.

The CDR3 is CASSAWTGDEEQYF. CDR3 DNA: TGTGCCAGCAGTGCTTGGACAGGGGATGAAGAGCAGTACTTC. The chain is built from TRBV6-4 and TRBJ2-7; TRBD1 matches at 9 bases. V lost 4 bases, J lost 7 bases, and 8 bases stayed unmatched. Germline V gene lookup returns CDR1 MRHNA and CDR2 SNTAGT. This CDR3 is built from 14 residues.

Only a few counts were recorded for this clonotype. This rearrangement joins TRBV20-1 to TRBJ2-1, with TRBD1 matching over 9 bases. Germline-derived CDR1 and CDR2 are DFQATT and SNEGSKA (reference sequence). The CDR3 runs to 16 residues. The J segment lost 5 bases and the V segment lost 6 bases, leaving 14 bases of the junction unmatched. This CDR3 is CSASRVGTGNDNEQFF. In DNA, the CDR3 is TGCAGTGCCTCCCGCGTCGGGACAGGGAACGACAATGAGCAGTTCTTC.

This clonotype was picked up a small number of times. As DNA, the CDR3 is TGCAGTGCTAGGCGATTGAGCTCCTACAATGAGCAGTTCTTC. Protein sequence: CSARRLSSYNEQFF. V gene TRBV20-1 combines with J gene TRBJ2-1; D gene ambiguous. V dropped 3 bases and J dropped 0 bases, with 9 bases sitting between them. CDR1 and CDR2 (germline): DFQATT, SNEGSKA (reference sequence). CDR3 length: 14 residues.

This clonotype was recorded a few times. This chain uses TRBV5-1 with TRBJ1-4; the D gene is possibly TRBD1 (5 bases). The V gene lost 0 bases and the J gene lost 17 bases, with 20 bases spanning the gap. CDR3 length equals 14 residues. Germline lookup yields CDR1 SGHRS and CDR2 YFSETQ. As DNA, the CDR3 is TGCGCCAGCAGCTTGGAGGGACCGCCGGGACGAACCTTTTTT. Its translation: CASSLEGPPGRTFF.

This clonotype was seen only a few times. The chain couples TRBV7-2 to TRBJ2-7; D call uncertain. Per germline, CDR1 SGHTA and CDR2 FQGNSA. The CDR3 spans 13 residues. The V end lost 0 bases, the J end lost 4 bases, and 7 bases lay between the germline ends. The CDR3 here is CASSLAHGYEQYF. CDR3 bases: TGTGCCAGCAGCTTAGCGCACGGGTACGAGCAGTACTTC.

This clonotype has just a few counts. The chain combines TRBV20-1 with TRBJ2-7, with D possibly being TRBD1 (6 bases). Germline-derived CDR1 and CDR2 are DFQATT and SNEGSKA (reference sequence). The V and J ends lost 3 bases and 7 bases respectively, with 10 bases between them. The CDR3 is 11 residues long. The CDR3 region is CSASFDREQYF. The CDR3 DNA sequence: TGCAGTGCTAGTTTTGACAGGGAGCAGTACTTC.

V is TRBV20-1 and J is TRBJ2-5; D not resolved. Germline CDR1 and CDR2: DFQATT and SNEGSKA (reference sequence). V lost 5 bases to trimming and J lost 1 base, with 14 bases between them. The CDR3 sequence is 14 residues long. CDR3 residues: CSASRRAAQETQYF. For the CDR3, the DNA is TGCAGTGCTTCCCGAAGGGCAGCCCAAGAGACCCAGTACTTC.

The V call is TRBV29-1, the J call TRBJ1-1; D unresolved. CDR3 length: 13 amino acids. V was shortened by 3 bases and J by 0 bases, with 8 bases between the two germline ends. Germline V lookup: CDR1 SQVTM, CDR2 ANQGSEA. CDR3 region: CSVDGYMNTEAFF. Here the CDR3 DNA reads TGCAGCGTTGACGGTTACATGAACACTGAAGCTTTCTTT.

V gene TRBV20-1 combines with J gene TRBJ1-5, with a tentative D call TRBD1 (6 bases). The CDR3 is 13 amino acids. CDR1 is DFQATT and CDR2 is SNEGSKA in the germline V gene (reference sequence). The ends were cut back, 3 bases at V and 5 bases at J, with 11 bases in the middle. CDR3 DNA: TGCAGTGCTAGGAAACAGGGTCATCAGCCCCAGCATTTT. Its protein product is CSARKQGHQPQHF.

The V gene is TRBV7-8, the J gene TRBJ2-1; no clear D gene. Looked up from germline, CDR1 is SGHVS and CDR2 is FQNEAQ. This CDR3 has 16 residues. Trimming took 5 bases from V and 3 from J, leaving 17 bases between them. CDR3 protein: CASSPGDRRLYNEQFF. DNA for the CDR3: TGTGCCAGCAGCCCAGGAGACCGACGCCTCTACAATGAGCAGTTCTTC.

This clonotype was counted a single time. The chain has TRBV6-5 and TRBJ2-7, with 10 bases that match TRBD1. The CDR3 is 16 residues long. The V and J ends lost 2 bases and 5 bases, in that order; junction bases with no gene match: 9. Germline V gives CDR1 MNHEY, CDR2 SVGAGI. CDR3 loop: CASSYGAGTGANEQYF. The CDR3 bases are TGTGCCAGCAGTTACGGTGCCGGGACAGGGGCCAACGAGCAGTACTTC.

This clonotype has just a few counts. V gene TRBV28 combines with J gene TRBJ2-5; maybe TRBD2 (6 bases). CDR3 length: 14 residues. V dropped 3 bases and J dropped 3 bases, with 11 bases sitting between them. Germline loops: CDR1 MDHEN, CDR2 SYDVKM. The CDR3 DNA sequence: TGTGCCAGCAGTTTCGGCGGGGCGAAAGAGACCCAGTACTTC. Amino acids: CASSFGGAKETQYF. The full variable domain, completed using reference TRBV28 and TRBJ2-5, is DVKVTQSSRYLVKRTGEKVFLECVQDMDHENMFWYRQDPGLGLRLIYFSYDVKMKEKGDIPEGYSVSREKKERFSLILESASTNQTSMYLCASSFGGAKETQYFGPGTRLLVL.

In the case of this clonotype: A junction end diverges from the germline sequence, so it may reflect a read error. The J gene is TRBJ2-5, the V gene TRBV9; D uncertain. The CDR3 has 14 residues. Per germline, CDR1 SGDLS and CDR2 YYNGEE. As DNA, the CDR3 is TGTGCCTGCAGCGTAGAGGTGGGCCAAGAGACCCAGTACTTC. Protein sequence: CACSVEVGQETQYF.

This clonotype was counted ten times or more. The chain is built from TRBV7-2 and TRBJ1-4; D not certain. The CDR3 totals 13 residues. Deletions cut 3 bases from V and 4 bases from J, with 6 bases between. Germline V gene data show CDR1 as SGHTA and CDR2 as FQGNSA. The CDR3 loop is CASSLEVNEKLFF. CDR3 nucleotide sequence: TGTGCCAGCAGCTTGGAGGTTAATGAAAAACTGTTTTTT. The full variable domain, rest sourced from reference TRBV7-2 and TRBJ1-4, is GAGVSQSPSNKVTEKGKDVELRCDPISGHTALYWYRQSLGQGLEFLIYFQGNSAPDKSGLPSDRFSAERTGGSVSTLTIQRTQQEDSAVYLCASSLEVNEKLFFGSGTQLSVL.

This clonotype showed up just a few times. The J gene is TRBJ1-1, the V gene TRBV13, with D unresolved. The CDR3 is made up of 16 amino acids. CDR1 and CDR2 from the germline V gene are PRHDT and FYEKMQ (reference sequence). V lost 5 bases and J lost 0, with 16 bases in between. CDR3 loop: CASSPTGGFLNTEAFF. DNA of the CDR3: TGTGCCAGCAGCCCCACTGGCGGGTTTTTGAACACTGAAGCTTTCTTT.

This chain joins TRBV6-1 and TRBJ2-7; 7 positions match TRBD1. After removal of 2 bases from V and 2 bases from J, the junction contained 9 bases not matched to a gene. Per germline, CDR1 MNHNS and CDR2 SASEGT. The CDR3 spans 16 residues. As DNA, the CDR3 is TGTGCCAGCAGTGAACCCCCAACAGGGGTCCCCTACGAGCAGTACTTC. It codes for CASSEPPTGVPYEQYF.

The CDR3 DNA follows: TGTGCCAGCAGCCAAGACCGGGACCAAACTGGGGCCAACGTCCTGACTTTC. Translated, it gives CASSQDRDQTGANVLTF. The rearrangement joins TRBV4-2 to TRBJ2-6; D may be TRBD1 or TRBD2 (5 bases each). The CDR3 contains 17 residues. Germline V CDR1 and CDR2: LGHNA, YNFKEQ. The V and J ends lost 0 bases and 2 bases respectively, with 11 bases between them.

This clonotype was seen a single time. The CDR3 ends on some other residue instead of the conserved phenylalanine or tryptophan, so this is likely a read error. CDR3 DNA: TGTGCCAGCAGCTACAGAGCCAAAAACATTCAGTACCTC. This encodes CASSYRAKNIQYL. The rearrangement joins TRBV3-1 to TRBJ2-4; D not certain. Germline loops: CDR1 LGHDT, CDR2 YNNKEL (reference sequence). Trimming left V 5 bases short and J 0 bases short, with 5 bases between. This CDR3 is 13 amino acids long.

V gene TRBV4-2 combines with J gene TRBJ2-1; tentatively, D is TRBD1 (5 bases). The CDR3 is 13 amino acids. CDR1 and CDR2 (germline): LGHNA, YNFKEQ. The V and J ends lost 3 bases and 7 bases respectively, with 10 bases between them. CDR3 sequence reads: CASSHQGMNEQFF. CDR3 nucleotides: TGTGCCAGCAGCCACCAGGGTATGAATGAGCAGTTCTTC.

This clonotype has just a few counts. The genes are TRBV11-2 and TRBJ2-1; perhaps TRBD2 as D (6 bases). V lost 5 bases, J lost 0 bases, and 14 bases lay in between. CDR3 length: 16 amino acids. Germline assignment: CDR1 SGHAT and CDR2 FQNNGV. The CDR3: CASSRLGGTSYNEQFF. CDR3 in DNA: TGTGCCAGCAGCCGACTGGGGGGTACCTCCTACAATGAGCAGTTCTTC.

Concerning this clonotype: Germline is not matched at one junction end, which may reflect a read error. V usage is TRBV11-2 and J usage is TRBJ2-1; 11 nucleotides line up with TRBD2. The germline V gene has CDR1 SGHAT and CDR2 FQNNGV. This CDR3 has 15 residues. This CDR3 is CASSLTSGAGNEQLF. The DNA of the CDR3 is TGTGCCAGCAGCTTGACTAGCGGGGCGGGGAATGAGCAGTTATTC.